This T cell receptor (beta chain) stems from a study of T cells in Graves' hyperthyroidism and ophthalmopathy. General study points: Ophthalmopathy stood apart from stable hyperthyroidism in a 13 V-J model.

Concerning this clonotype: What it binds is unknown.

Per germline, CDR1 DFQATT and CDR2 SNEGSKA (reference sequence). V was clipped by 2 bases and J by 2 bases; unmatched bases: 6. The CDR3 contains 14 residues. TCR beta CDR3 regions were amplified from RNA. The HTBI primer set drove a first-round RT-PCR of the TCR CDR3. TCRdb fed the multiplex PCR reads into MiXCR, producing one record per CDR3 protein. The sample includes a few hundred thousand distinct CDR3 sequences, approximately 25% of them seen just once. Newly diagnosed hyperthyroidism patients aged 18 to 65 years had disease lasting under 2 months. Those patients with uncontrolled infection, other autoimmune disease, pregnancy or lactation were excluded. Isolation of PBMCs was performed on 8 to 10 ml fresh peripheral blood.

The chain carries TRBV20-1 and TRBJ2-7; 7 bases are shared with TRBD1. The sequence was obtained from a man between 50 and 59 years old with Graves' hyperthyroidism. Sequencing was performed on blood. The CDR3 DNA reads TGCAGTGCTAGAAGCCGGGACAGAGCCTACGAGCAGTACTTC. Amino acids: CSARSRDRAYEQYF.